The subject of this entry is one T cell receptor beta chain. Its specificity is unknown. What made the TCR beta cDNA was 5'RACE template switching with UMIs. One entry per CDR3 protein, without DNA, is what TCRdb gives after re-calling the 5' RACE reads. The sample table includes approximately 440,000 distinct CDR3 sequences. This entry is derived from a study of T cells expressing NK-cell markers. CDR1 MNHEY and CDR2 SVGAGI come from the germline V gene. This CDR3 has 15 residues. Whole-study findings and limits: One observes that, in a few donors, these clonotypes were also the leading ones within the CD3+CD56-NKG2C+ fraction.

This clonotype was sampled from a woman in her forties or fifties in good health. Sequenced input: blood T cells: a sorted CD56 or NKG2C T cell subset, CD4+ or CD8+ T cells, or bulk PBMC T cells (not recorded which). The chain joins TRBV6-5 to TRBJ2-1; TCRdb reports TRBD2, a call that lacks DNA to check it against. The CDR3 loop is CASSRAGELSNEQFF.